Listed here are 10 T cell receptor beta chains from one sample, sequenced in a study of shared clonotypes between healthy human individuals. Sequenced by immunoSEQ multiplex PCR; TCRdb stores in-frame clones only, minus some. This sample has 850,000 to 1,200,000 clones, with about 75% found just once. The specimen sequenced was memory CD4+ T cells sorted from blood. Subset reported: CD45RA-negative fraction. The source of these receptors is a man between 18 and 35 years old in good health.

The CDR3 here is CASSLDRGVETQYF. As DNA, the CDR3 is TGTGCCAGCAGCTTGGACAGGGGAGTTGAGACCCAGTACTTC. The chain joins TRBV5-4 to TRBJ2-5; 7 nucleotides align to TRBD1. This CDR3 spans 14 amino acids. The V gene's germline CDR1 is SGHNT and CDR2 YYREEE (reference sequence). With V trimmed by 0 bases and J by 5 bases, 4 bases remained unmatched.

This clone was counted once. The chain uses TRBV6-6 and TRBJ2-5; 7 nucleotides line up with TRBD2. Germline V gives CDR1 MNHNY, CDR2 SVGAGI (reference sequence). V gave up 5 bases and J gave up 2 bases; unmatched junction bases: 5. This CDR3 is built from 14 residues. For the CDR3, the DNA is TGTGCCAGCAGTCTCCTAGCGGAGCAAGAGACCCAGTACTTC. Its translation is CASSLLAEQETQYF.

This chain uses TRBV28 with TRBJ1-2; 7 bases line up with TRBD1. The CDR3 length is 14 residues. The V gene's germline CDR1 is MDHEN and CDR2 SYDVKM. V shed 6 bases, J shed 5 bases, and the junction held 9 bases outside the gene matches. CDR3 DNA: TGTGCCAGCAGGAAACAGGGGACGGAGTATGGCTACACCTTC. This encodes CASRKQGTEYGYTF.

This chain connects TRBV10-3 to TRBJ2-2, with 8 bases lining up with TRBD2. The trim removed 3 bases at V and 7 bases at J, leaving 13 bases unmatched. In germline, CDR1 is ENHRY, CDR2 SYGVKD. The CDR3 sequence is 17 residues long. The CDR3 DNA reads TGTGCCATCAGTGAAGATAGCGGGATTCACACAAGCGGGGAGCTGTTTTTT. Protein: CAISEDSGIHTSGELFF.

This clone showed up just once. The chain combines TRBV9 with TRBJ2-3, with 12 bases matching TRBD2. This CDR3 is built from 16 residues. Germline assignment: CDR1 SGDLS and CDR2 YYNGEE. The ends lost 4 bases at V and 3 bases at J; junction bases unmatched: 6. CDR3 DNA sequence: TGTGCCAGCAGCAGGAGGACTAGCGGGGCGACAGATACGCAGTATTTT. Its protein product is CASSRRTSGATDTQYF.

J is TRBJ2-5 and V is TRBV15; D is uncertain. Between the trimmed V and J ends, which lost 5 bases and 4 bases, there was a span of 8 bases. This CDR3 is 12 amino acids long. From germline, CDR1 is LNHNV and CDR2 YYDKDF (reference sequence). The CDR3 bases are TGTGCCACCAGCTTCGGACGAGAGACCCAGTACTTC. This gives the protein CATSFGRETQYF.

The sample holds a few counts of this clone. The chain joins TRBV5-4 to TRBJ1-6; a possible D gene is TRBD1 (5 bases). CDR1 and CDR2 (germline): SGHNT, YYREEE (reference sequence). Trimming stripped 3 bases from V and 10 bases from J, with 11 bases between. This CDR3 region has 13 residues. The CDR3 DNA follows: TGTGCCAGCAGCTGGGGCAGGGAATCACCCCTCCACTTT. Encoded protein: CASSWGRESPLHF.

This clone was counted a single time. The CDR3 here is CASSMAGGGVRANVLTF. In DNA form, the CDR3 reads TGTGCCAGTAGTATGGCGGGAGGGGGCGTTCGGGCCAACGTCCTGACTTTC. V is TRBV19 and J is TRBJ2-6; 9 bases match TRBD2. Germline-derived CDR1 and CDR2 are LNHDA and SQIVND (reference sequence). J gave up 5 bases and V 3 bases, and 8 bases lay outside the gene matches. This CDR3 is 17 amino acids long. Using reference TRBV19 and TRBJ2-6 for the parts outside the CDR3, the full variable domain is DGGITQSPKYLFRKEGQNVTLSCEQNLNHDAMYWYRQDPGQGLRLIYYSQIVNDFQKGDIAEGYSVSREKKESFPLTVTSAQKNPTAFYLCASSMAGGGVRANVLTFGAGSRLTVL.

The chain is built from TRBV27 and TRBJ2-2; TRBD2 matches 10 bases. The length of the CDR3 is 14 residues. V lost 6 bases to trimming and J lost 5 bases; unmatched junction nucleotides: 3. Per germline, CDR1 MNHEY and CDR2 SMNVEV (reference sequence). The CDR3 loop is CASSLSGRTGELFF. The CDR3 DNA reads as TGTGCCAGCAGCCTTAGCGGGAGGACCGGGGAGCTGTTTTTT.

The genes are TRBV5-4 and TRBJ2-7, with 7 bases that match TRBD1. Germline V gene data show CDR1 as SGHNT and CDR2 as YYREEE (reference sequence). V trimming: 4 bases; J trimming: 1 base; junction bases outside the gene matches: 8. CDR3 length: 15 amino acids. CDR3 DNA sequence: TGTGCCAGCAGCCGGGACCTGACAGGGTCCTACGAGCAGTACTTC. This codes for CASSRDLTGSYEQYF.